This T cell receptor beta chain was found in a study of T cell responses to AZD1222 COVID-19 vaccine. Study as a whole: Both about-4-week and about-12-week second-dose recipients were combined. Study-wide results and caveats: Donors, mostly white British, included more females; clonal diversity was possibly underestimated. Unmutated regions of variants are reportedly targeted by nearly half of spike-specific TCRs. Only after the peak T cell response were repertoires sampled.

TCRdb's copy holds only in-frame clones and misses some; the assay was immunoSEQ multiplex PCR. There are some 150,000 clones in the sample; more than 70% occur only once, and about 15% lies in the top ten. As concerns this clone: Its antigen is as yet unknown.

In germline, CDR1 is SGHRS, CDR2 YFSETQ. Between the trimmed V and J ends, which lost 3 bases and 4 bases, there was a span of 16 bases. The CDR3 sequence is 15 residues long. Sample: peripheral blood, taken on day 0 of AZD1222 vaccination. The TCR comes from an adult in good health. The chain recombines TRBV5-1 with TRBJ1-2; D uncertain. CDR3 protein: CASSSQTSPPYGYTF. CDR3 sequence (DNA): TGCGCCAGCAGCTCCCAGACTTCCCCTCCCTATGGCTACACCTTC.